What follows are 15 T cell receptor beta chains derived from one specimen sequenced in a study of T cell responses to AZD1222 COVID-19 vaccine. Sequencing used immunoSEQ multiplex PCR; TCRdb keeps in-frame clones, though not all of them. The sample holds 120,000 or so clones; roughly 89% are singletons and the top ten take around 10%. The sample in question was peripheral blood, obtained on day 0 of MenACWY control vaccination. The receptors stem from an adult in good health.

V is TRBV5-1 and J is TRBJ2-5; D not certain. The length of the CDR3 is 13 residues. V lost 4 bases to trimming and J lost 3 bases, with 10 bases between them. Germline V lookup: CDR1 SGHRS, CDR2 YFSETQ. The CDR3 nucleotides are TGCGCCAGCAGCGTCGCAGACAAAGAGACCCAGTACTTC. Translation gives CASSVADKETQYF.

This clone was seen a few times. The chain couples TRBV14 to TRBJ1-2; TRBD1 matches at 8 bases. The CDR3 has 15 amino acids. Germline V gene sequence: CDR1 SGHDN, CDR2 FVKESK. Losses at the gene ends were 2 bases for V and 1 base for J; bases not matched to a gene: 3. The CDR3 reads CASSQSGGLNYGYTF. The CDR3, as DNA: TGTGCCAGCAGCCAATCAGGGGGCCTTAACTATGGCTACACCTTC.

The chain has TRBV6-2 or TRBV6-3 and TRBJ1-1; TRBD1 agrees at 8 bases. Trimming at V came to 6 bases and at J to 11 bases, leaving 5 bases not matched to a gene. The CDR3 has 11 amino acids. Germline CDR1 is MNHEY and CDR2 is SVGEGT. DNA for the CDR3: TGTGCCAGCAGCCAGGGGGCCAGCGCTTTCTTT. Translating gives CASSQGASAFF.

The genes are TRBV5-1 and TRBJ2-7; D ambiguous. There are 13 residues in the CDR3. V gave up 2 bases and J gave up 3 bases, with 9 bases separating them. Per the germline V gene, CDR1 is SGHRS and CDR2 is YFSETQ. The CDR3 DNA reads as TGCGCCAGCAGCTTTCGCCCTGACTACGAGCAGTACTTC. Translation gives CASSFRPDYEQYF.

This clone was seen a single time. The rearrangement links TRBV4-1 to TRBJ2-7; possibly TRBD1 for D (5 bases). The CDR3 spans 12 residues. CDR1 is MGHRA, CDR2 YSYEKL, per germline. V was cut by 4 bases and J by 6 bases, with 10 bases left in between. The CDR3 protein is CASSLERGEQYF. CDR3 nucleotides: TGCGCCAGCAGCCTTGAAAGGGGCGAGCAGTACTTC.

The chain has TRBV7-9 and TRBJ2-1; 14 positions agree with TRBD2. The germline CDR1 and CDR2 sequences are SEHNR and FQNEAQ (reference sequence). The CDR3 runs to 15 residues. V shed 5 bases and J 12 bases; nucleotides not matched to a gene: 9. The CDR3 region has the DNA TGTGCCAGCAGCACTTGGGGACTAGCGGGAGTATGGCAGTTCTTC. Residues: CASSTWGLAGVWQFF. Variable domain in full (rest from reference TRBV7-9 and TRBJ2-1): DTGVSQNPRHKITKRGQNVTFRCDPISEHNRLYWYRQTLGQGPEFLTYFQNEAQLEKSRLLSDRFSAERPKGSFSTLEIQRTEQGDSAMYLCASSTWGLAGVWQFFGPGTRLTVL.

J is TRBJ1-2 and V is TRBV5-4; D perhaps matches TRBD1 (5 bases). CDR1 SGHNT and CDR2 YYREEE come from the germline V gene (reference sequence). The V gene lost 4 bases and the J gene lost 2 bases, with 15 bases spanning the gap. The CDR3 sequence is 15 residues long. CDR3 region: CASSLGVNQNYGYTF. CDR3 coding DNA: TGTGCCAGCAGCCTAGGGGTGAACCAAAACTATGGCTACACCTTC.

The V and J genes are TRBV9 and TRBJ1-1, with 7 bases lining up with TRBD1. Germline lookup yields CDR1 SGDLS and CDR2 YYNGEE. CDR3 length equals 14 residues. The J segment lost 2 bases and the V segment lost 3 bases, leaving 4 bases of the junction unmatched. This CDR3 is CASSAGQVNTEAFF. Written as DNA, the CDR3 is TGTGCCAGCAGCGCCGGACAGGTAAACACTGAAGCTTTCTTT.

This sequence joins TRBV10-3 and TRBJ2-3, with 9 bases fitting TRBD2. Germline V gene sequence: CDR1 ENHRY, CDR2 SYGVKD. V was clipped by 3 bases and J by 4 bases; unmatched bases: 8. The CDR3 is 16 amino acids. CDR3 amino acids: CAISDLASGIADTQYF. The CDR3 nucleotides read TGTGCCATCAGTGACTTGGCTAGCGGGATCGCAGATACGCAGTATTTT.

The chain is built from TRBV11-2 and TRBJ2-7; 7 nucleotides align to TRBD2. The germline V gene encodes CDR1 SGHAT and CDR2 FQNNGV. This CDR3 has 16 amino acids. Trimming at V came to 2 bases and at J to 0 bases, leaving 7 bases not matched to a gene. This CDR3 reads CASSLNSGTSSYEQYF. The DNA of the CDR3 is TGTGCCAGCAGCTTAAACAGCGGGACGAGCTCCTACGAGCAGTACTTC.

In DNA, the CDR3 is TGTGCCAGCAGCTTTTGGGAGACCCAGTACTTC. It specifies CASSFWETQYF. The rearrangement joins TRBV7-2 to TRBJ2-5; D gene uncertain. The CDR3 has 11 amino acids. The ends were cut back, 3 bases at V and 5 bases at J, with 4 bases in the middle. Per the germline V gene, CDR1 is SGHTA and CDR2 is FQGNSA.

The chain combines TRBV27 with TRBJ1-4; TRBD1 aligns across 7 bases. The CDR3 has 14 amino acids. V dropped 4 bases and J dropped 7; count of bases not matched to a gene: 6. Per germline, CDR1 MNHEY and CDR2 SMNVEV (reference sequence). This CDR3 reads CASSSTGQGEKLFF. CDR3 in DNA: TGTGCCAGCAGTTCGACAGGGCAAGGTGAAAAACTGTTTTTT.

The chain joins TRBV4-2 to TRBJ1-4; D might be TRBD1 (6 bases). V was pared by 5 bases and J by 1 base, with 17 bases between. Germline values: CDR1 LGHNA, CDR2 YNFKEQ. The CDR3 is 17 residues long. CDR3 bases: TGTGCCAGCAGCAGACCGGGACAAGTACTAACTAATGAAAAACTGTTTTTT. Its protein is CASSRPGQVLTNEKLFF.

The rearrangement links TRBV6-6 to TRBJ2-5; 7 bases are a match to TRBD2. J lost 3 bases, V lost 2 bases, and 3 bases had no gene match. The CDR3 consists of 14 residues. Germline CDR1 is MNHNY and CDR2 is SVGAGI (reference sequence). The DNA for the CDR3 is TGTGCCAGCAGTTACCGCGCGGGAGAAGAGACCCAGTACTTC. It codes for CASSYRAGEETQYF.

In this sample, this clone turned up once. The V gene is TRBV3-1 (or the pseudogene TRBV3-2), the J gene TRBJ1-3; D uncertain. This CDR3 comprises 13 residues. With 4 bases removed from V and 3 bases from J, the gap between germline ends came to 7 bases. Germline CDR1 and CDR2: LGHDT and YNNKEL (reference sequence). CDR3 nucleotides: TGTGCCAGCAGCCGGACGGGTGGAAACACCATATATTTT. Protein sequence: CASSRTGGNTIYF.